The present T cell receptor beta chain was sequenced within a study of technical replicates of blood from a few donors. Profiling relied on immunoSEQ multiplex PCR, and the TCRdb table lists in-frame clones only, not all of them. The sample shows roughly 87,000 clones, 90% to 95% of them seen only once. Trimming stripped 1 base from V and 5 bases from J, with 3 bases between. Germline assignment: CDR1 SGHNT and CDR2 YYREEE (reference sequence). This CDR3 has 11 residues. The receptor's source is a human donor in good health. Material for sequencing was T cells isolated from PBMCs. The chain carries TRBV5-4 and TRBJ2-5; D is undetermined. The CDR3 bases are TGTGCCAGCAGCTTGCGGGAGACCCAGTACTTC. This gives the protein CASSLRETQYF.